Detailed here is one T cell receptor beta chain. What it binds is not known. The data are from a study of identical twins. A universal primer site was incorporated via template switching, and the cDNA contained unique molecular identifiers. MiXCR, run by TCRdb on the 5' RACE reads, gives a single entry per CDR3 protein. The sample includes around 450,000 distinct CDR3 sequences, approximately 15% of them seen just once. Whole-study findings and limits: Within beta out-of-frame sequences, the excess sharing observed between twins was weaker. Insertions were reduced in abundant cord blood beta clonotypes but not in memory repertoires.

CDR1 and CDR2 from the germline V gene are SGHDT and YYEEEE. CDR3 length: 11 amino acids. The germline V and J ends were trimmed by 2 bases and 5 bases, with 4 bases remaining between them. These data were also reused for a study on yellow fever vaccine responses in identical twins. That work states: Vaccine-induced T cell responses in twins were reportedly observed to appear partly convergent, partly personalized.

The specimen sequenced was CD4+ T cells sorted from blood. The chain uses TRBV5-6 and TRBJ2-5; D remains ambiguous. The receptor was isolated from a woman between 18 and 29 years old in good health. CDR3 sequence reads: CASSFMETQYF. In nucleotides, the CDR3 is TGTGCCAGCAGCTTCATGGAGACCCAGTACTTC.